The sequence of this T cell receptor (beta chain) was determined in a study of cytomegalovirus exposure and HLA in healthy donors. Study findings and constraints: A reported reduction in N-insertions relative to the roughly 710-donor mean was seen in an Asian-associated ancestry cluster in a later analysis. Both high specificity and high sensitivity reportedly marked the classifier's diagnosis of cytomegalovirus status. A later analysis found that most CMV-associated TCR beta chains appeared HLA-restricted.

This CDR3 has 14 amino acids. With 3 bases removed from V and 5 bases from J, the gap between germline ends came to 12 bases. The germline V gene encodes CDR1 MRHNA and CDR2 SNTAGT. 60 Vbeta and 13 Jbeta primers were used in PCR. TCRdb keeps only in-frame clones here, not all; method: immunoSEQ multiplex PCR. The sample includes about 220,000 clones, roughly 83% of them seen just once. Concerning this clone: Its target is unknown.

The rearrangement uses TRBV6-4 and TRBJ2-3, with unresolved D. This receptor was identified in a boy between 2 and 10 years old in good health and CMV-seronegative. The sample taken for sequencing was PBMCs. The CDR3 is CASSEGRGLDTQYF. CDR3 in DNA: TGTGCCAGCAGTGAAGGTCGAGGATTAGATACGCAGTATTTT.